This TCR beta chain was sequenced for a study of cytomegalovirus exposure and HLA in healthy donors. Measured with immunoSEQ multiplex PCR; TCRdb has only the in-frame clones, and not every one. The data show some 80,000 clones, about 96% seen once. Study-wide results and limits: Reportedly, cytomegalovirus status was diagnosed with high sensitivity and specificity.

Germline V gives CDR1 SGHAT, CDR2 FQNNGV. There are 16 residues in the CDR3. J was trimmed by 3 bases and V by 0 bases; bases with no gene match: 8. In the case of this clone: What it binds is not known.

This sequence originates from a woman younger than 35 in good health and CMV-seronegative. J is TRBJ2-7 and V is TRBV11-2; the match to TRBD1 covers 7 bases. The specimen sequenced was PBMCs. CDR3 amino acids: CASSLDPARGYYEQYF. DNA of the CDR3: TGTGCCAGCAGCTTAGATCCCGCCAGGGGGTACTACGAGCAGTACTTC.